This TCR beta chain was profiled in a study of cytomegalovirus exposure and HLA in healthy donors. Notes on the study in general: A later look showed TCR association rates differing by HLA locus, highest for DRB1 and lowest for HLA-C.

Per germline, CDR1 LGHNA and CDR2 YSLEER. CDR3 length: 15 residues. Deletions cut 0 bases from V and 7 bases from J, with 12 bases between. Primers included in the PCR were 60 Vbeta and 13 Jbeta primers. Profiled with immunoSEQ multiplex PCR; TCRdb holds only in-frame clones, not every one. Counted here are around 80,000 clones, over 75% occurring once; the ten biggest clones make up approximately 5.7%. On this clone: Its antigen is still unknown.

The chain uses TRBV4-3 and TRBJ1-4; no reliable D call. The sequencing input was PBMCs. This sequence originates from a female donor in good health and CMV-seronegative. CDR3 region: CASSQDRGRSEKLFF. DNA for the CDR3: TGCGCCAGCAGCCAAGATCGGGGTAGAAGTGAAAAACTGTTTTTT.